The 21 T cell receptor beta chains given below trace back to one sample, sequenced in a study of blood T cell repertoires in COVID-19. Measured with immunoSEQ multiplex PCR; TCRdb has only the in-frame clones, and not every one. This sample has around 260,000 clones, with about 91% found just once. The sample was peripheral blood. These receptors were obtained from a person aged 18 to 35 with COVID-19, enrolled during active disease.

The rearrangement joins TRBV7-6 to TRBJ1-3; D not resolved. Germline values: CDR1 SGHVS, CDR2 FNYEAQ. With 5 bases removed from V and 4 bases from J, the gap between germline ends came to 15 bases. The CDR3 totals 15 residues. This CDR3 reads CASSTHAGSGNTIYF. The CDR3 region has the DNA TGTGCCAGCAGCACCCATGCGGGATCGGGAAACACCATATATTTT.

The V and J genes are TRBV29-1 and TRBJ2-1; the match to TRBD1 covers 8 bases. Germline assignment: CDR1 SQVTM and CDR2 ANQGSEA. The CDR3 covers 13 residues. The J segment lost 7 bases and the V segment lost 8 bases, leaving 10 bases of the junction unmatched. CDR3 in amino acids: CSTRTGLRNEQFF. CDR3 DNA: TGCAGCACACGGACAGGGCTCCGAAATGAGCAGTTCTTC.

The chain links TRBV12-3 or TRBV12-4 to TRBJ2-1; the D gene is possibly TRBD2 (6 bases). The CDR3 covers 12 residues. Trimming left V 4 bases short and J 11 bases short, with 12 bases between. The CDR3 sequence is CASSSWDFKQFF. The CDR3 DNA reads TGTGCCAGCAGTTCCTGGGACTTTAAGCAGTTCTTC.

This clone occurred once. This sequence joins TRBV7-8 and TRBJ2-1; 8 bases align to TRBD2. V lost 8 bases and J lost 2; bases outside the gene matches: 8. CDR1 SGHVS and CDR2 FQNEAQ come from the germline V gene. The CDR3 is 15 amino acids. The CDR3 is CASRDSGNAYNEQFF. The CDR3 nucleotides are TGTGCCAGCCGAGATAGCGGGAATGCCTACAATGAGCAGTTCTTC.

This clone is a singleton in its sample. The CDR3 reads CSASAGLTDTQYF. The DNA for the CDR3 is TGCAGTGCTAGTGCGGGACTGACAGATACGCAGTATTTT. V is TRBV20-1 and J is TRBJ2-3; D is possibly TRBD2 (6 bases). The germline V and J ends were trimmed by 3 bases and 3 bases, with 10 bases remaining between them. Per germline, CDR1 DFQATT and CDR2 SNEGSKA (reference sequence). CDR3 length equals 13 residues.

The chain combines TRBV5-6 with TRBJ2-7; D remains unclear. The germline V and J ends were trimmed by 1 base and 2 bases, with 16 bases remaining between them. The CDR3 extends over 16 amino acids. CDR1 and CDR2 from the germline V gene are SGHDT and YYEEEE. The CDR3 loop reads CASSLSRAIFTYEQYF. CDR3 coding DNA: TGTGCCAGCAGCTTGTCAAGAGCGATCTTCACCTACGAGCAGTACTTC.

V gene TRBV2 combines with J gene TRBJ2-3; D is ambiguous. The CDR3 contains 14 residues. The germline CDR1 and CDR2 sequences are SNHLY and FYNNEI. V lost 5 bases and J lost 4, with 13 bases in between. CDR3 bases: TGTGCCAGCAGTCCCGTTCATGGCCCAGATACGCAGTATTTT. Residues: CASSPVHGPDTQYF.

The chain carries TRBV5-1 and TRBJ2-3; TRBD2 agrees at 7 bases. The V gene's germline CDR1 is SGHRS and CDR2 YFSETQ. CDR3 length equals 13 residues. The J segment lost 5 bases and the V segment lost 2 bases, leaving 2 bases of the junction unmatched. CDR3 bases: TGCGCCAGCAGCTTTAGCGGGCTAGATACGCAGTATTTT. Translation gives CASSFSGLDTQYF.

CDR3 coding DNA: TGTGCCAGCAGGCCAACCGGGACTAGCTCCGAGCAGTACTTC. Residues: CASRPTGTSSEQYF. The gene calls are TRBV13 and TRBJ2-7; 9 bases match TRBD2. This CDR3 has 14 residues. The trim removed 6 bases at V and 6 bases at J, leaving 9 bases unmatched. Per germline, CDR1 PRHDT and CDR2 FYEKMQ (reference sequence).

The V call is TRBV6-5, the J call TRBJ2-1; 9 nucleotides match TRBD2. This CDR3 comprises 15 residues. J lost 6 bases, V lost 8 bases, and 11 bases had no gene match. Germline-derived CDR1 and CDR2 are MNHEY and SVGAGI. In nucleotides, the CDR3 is TGTGCCAGCGGACCTCGGCGGGGGGGAATCAATGAGCAGTTCTTC. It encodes CASGPRRGGINEQFF.

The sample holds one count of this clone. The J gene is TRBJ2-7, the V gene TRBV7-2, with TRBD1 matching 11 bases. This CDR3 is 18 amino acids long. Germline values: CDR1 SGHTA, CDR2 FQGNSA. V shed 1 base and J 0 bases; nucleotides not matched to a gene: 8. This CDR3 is CASSLDGDRGFASYEQYF. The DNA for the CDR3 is TGTGCCAGCAGCTTAGATGGGGACAGGGGGTTCGCCTCCTACGAGCAGTACTTC.

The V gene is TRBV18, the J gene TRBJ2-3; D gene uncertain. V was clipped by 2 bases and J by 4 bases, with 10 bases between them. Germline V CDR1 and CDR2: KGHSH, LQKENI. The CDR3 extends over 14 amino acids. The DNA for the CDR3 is TGTGCCAGCTCACCATCGGATGGAGCAGATACGCAGTATTTT. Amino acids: CASSPSDGADTQYF.

The CDR3 bases are TGTGCCATCAGTGAGTCCCCCGGGACTAGTGTTGTAGATGAGCAGTTCTTC. Amino acid sequence: CAISESPGTSVVDEQFF. V usage is TRBV10-3 and J usage is TRBJ2-1; TRBD2 matches at 8 bases. Germline-derived CDR1 and CDR2 are ENHRY and SYGVKD. V trimming: 0 bases; J trimming: 8 bases; junction bases outside the gene matches: 12. This CDR3 has 17 residues.

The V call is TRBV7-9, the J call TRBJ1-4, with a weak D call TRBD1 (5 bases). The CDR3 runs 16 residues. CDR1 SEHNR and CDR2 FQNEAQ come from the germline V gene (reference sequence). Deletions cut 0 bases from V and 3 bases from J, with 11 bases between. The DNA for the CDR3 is TGTGCCAGCAGCTTAGCGTTCACGGGGGCTAATGAAAAACTGTTTTTT. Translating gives CASSLAFTGANEKLFF.

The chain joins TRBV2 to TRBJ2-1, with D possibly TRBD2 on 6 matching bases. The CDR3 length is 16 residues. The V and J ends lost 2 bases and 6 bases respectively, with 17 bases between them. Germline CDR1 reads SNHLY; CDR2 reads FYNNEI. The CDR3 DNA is TGTGCCAGCAGTGAAACAACCGGGGGTTTTGGCAATGAGCAGTTCTTC. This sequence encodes CASSETTGGFGNEQFF.

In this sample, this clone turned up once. Here the CDR3 reads CASSPLAFSYEQYF. The CDR3, as DNA: TGTGCCAGCAGCCCCTTAGCGTTCTCCTACGAGCAGTACTTC. The chain employs TRBV7-2 and TRBJ2-7; possible D gene TRBD2, 5 bases. The CDR3 has 14 residues. V was trimmed by 5 bases and J by 0 bases, leaving 11 bases between them. Germline CDR1 reads SGHTA; CDR2 reads FQGNSA. The full variable domain, rest sourced from reference TRBV7-2 and TRBJ2-7, is GAGVSQSPSNKVTEKGKDVELRCDPISGHTALYWYRQSLGQGLEFLIYFQGNSAPDKSGLPSDRFSAERTGGSVSTLTIQRTQQEDSAVYLCASSPLAFSYEQYFGPGTRLTVT.

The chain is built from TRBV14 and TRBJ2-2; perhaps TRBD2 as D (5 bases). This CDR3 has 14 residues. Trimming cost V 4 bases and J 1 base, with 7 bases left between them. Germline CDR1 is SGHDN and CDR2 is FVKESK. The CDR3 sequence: CASSPDLNTGELFF. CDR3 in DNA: TGTGCCAGCAGCCCGGACTTGAACACCGGGGAGCTGTTTTTT. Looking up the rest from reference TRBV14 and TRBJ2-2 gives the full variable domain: EAGVTQFPSHSVIEKGQTVTLRCDPISGHDNLYWYRRVMGKEIKFLLHFVKESKQDESGMPNNRFLAERTGGTYSTLKVQPAELEDSGVYFCASSPDLNTGELFFGEGSRLTVL.

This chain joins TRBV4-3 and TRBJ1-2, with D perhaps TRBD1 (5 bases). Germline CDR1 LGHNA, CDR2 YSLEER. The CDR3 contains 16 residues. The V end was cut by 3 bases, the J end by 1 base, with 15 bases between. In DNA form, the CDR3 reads TGCGCCAGCAGCCACGGGGGGGGTAACCTTAACTATGGCTACACCTTC. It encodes CASSHGGGNLNYGYTF.

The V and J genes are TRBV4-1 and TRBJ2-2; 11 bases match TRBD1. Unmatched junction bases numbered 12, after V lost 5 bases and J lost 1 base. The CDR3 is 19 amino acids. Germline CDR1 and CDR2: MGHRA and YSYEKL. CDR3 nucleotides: TGCGCCAGCAGCTCTCTACTAAAGGGACAGGGGGTGAACACCGGGGAGCTGTTTTTT. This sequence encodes CASSSLLKGQGVNTGELFF.

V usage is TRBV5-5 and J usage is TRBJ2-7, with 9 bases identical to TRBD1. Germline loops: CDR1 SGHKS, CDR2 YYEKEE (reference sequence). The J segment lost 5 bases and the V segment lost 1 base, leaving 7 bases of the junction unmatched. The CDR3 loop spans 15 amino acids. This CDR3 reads CASSLFRDRDHEQYF. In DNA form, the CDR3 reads TGTGCCAGCAGCTTGTTCCGGGACAGGGATCACGAGCAGTACTTC.

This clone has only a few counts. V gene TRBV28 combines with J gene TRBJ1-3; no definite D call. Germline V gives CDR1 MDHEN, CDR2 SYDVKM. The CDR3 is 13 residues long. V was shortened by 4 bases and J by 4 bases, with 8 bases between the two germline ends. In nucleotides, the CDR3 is TGTGCCAGCAGTTCTCCAGTAGGAAACACCATATATTTT. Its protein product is CASSSPVGNTIYF.